What follows are 13 T cell receptor beta chains derived from one specimen sequenced in a study of T cell repertoires in cytomegalovirus infection. Each CDR3 protein gets one entry after TCRdb re-called the reads with MiXCR. The table includes about 830,000 distinct CDR3 sequences, 32% detected once. No antigens are known for them. The source was cultured CD8+ T cells from PBMCs, collected from culture after CMV antigen stimulation. These receptor sequences come from a human donor in good health (CMV status not recorded). Some clones in this sample may be carry-over from other donors' samples.

The chain combines TRBV7-9 with TRBJ1-2; D not resolved. Trimming took off 2 bases at V and 0 bases at J, with 13 bases between the two ends. The CDR3 sequence is 16 residues long. The germline V gene has CDR1 SEHNR and CDR2 FQNEAQ (reference sequence). This chain's CDR3 is CASSLSERAANYGYTF. In DNA form, the CDR3 reads TGTGCCAGCAGCTTAAGTGAAAGGGCCGCTAACTATGGCTACACCTTC.

The gene calls are TRBV5-5 and TRBJ2-1; D call uncertain. CDR1 SGHKS and CDR2 YYEKEE come from the germline V gene (reference sequence). CDR3 length: 12 amino acids. Between the trimmed V and J ends, which lost 6 bases and 8 bases, there was a span of 12 bases. CDR3: CASTPGTDEQFF. The CDR3 nucleotides are TGTGCCAGCACCCCCGGCACGGATGAGCAGTTCTTC.

The chain employs TRBV5-1 and TRBJ1-2, with D perhaps TRBD1 (5 bases). CDR3 length: 19 residues. The germline gives CDR1 SGHRS, CDR2 YFSETQ. Trimming removed 0 bases from V and 3 bases from J, with 24 bases in between. CDR3 region: CASSLAPLALGAQDYGYTF. CDR3 coding DNA: TGCGCCAGCAGCTTGGCCCCCCTCGCGTTAGGGGCGCAGGACTATGGCTACACCTTC.

The chain joins TRBV3-1 to TRBJ2-1, with unresolved D. The V end was cut by 7 bases, the J end by 6 bases, with 7 bases between. CDR1 is LGHDT and CDR2 is YNNKEL in the germline V gene (reference sequence). This CDR3 region has 11 residues. DNA for the CDR3: TGTGCCAGCAAGAGCCCCAATGAGCAGTTCTTC. Amino acid sequence: CASKSPNEQFF.

The chain's CDR3 is CASSLGQSIRDEQYF. The CDR3, as DNA: TGTGCCAGCAGCCTGGGACAGTCGATTAGGGACGAGCAGTACTTC. The chain is built from TRBV5-6 and TRBJ2-7, with TRBD1 matching 7 bases. The CDR3 totals 15 residues. CDR1 and CDR2 (germline): SGHDT, YYEEEE. Trimming took 4 bases from V and 5 from J; bases not matched to a gene: 12.

This chain links TRBV10-3 with TRBJ1-1; tentatively, D is TRBD1 (6 bases). The CDR3 has 15 residues. V was trimmed by 6 bases and J by 0 bases, leaving 14 bases between them. From germline, CDR1 is ENHRY and CDR2 SYGVKD. The CDR3 DNA is TGTGCCATCAGACTTTCGGACAGCCTGAACACTGAAGCTTTCTTT. It specifies CAIRLSDSLNTEAFF.

V usage is TRBV6-5 and J usage is TRBJ2-3, with TRBD2 identical over 12 bases. CDR1 and CDR2 from the germline V gene are MNHEY and SVGAGI. J was trimmed by 4 bases and V by 6 bases; bases with no gene match: 5. CDR3 size: 15 residues. The CDR3 DNA sequence: TGTGCCAGCAGCCGACTAGCGGGGGCCGCAGATACGCAGTATTTT. It translates to CASSRLAGAADTQYF.

The chain couples TRBV3-1 to TRBJ2-5, with a possible D match to TRBD1 (6 bases). Germline V gene lookup returns CDR1 LGHDT and CDR2 YNNKEL (reference sequence). Trimming stripped 1 base from V and 4 bases from J, with 10 bases between. This CDR3 is 14 amino acids long. CDR3 in DNA: TGTGCCAGCAGCCAAGTGACAGGTCCAGAGACCCAGTACTTC. Protein sequence: CASSQVTGPETQYF.

CDR3 sequence: CATSREPIGNQPQHF. For the CDR3, the DNA is TGTGCCACCAGCAGAGAGCCGATTGGGAATCAGCCCCAGCATTTT. The chain carries TRBV15 and TRBJ1-5; D gene uncertain. V lost 0 bases and J lost 4, with 10 bases in between. Germline V CDR1 and CDR2: LNHNV, YYDKDF (reference sequence). The CDR3 consists of 15 residues.

The chain combines TRBV2 with TRBJ2-1; D gene unclear. CDR3 length: 14 residues. CDR1 and CDR2 (germline): SNHLY, FYNNEI. V lost 8 bases to trimming and J lost 7 bases, with 18 bases between them. DNA of the CDR3: TGTGCCAGCTTTAGGACCCTTCAAAGGAATGAGCAGTTCTTC. It encodes CASFRTLQRNEQFF.

The V gene is TRBV6-2 or TRBV6-3, the J gene TRBJ2-1, with 10 bases fitting TRBD2. After removal of 2 bases from V and 5 bases from J, the junction contained 15 bases not matched to a gene. Per germline, CDR1 MNHEY and CDR2 SVGEGT. The CDR3 is made up of 19 amino acids. The CDR3 nucleotides are TGTGCCAGCAGTTACCGGCTAGCGGGGGCCGTCTTTGTGGACAATGAGCAGTTCTTC. The encoded protein is CASSYRLAGAVFVDNEQFF.

This clonotype has only a few counts. CDR3 coding DNA: TGTGCCAGCAGTTACTTTGGGGGCACCTACAATGAGCAGTTCTTC. This gives the protein CASSYFGGTYNEQFF. The chain links TRBV6-5 to TRBJ2-1; tentative D call: TRBD1 (6 bases). V was pared by 1 base and J by 2 bases, with 9 bases between. CDR1 is MNHEY, CDR2 SVGAGI, per germline. CDR3 length equals 15 residues.

The V call is TRBV9, the J call TRBJ1-2; D is possibly TRBD1 (6 bases). Trimming shortened V by 3 bases and J by 4 bases, and 16 bases separated the two germline ends. This CDR3 contains 15 residues. Germline V gene sequence: CDR1 SGDLS, CDR2 YYNGEE. The CDR3 DNA reads as TGTGCCAGCAGCGAAAGGACGGACAGTGGCTATGGCTACACCTTC. Translating gives CASSERTDSGYGYTF.